Following are 29 T cell receptor beta chains from one sample sequenced in a study of shared T cell receptors in the human thymus. The assay was immunoSEQ multiplex PCR, and TCRdb's table has in-frame clones only and misses some. Here the sample spans hundreds of thousands of clones, around 87% being singletons. These records were also assigned to another study, of human thymus T cells.

Sequencing was done on a sample of thymocytes. The receptors here all came from a boy younger than two with a congenital heart defect.

The chain couples TRBV5-6 to TRBJ2-7; D unresolved. Germline CDR1 reads SGHDT; CDR2 reads YYEEEE. CDR3 length: 17 amino acids. The V and J ends lost 1 base and 1 base respectively, with 18 bases between them. The CDR3 DNA is TGTGCCAGCAGCTTGAGTTCCTCCCTATCAGGTTCCTACGAGCAGTACTTC. Residues: CASSLSSSLSGSYEQYF.

The CDR3 loop reads CSAFDRRKYF. CDR3 in DNA: TGCAGTGCTTTCGACAGGAGAAAGTACTTC. This rearrangement joins TRBV20-1 to TRBJ2-7; D perhaps matches TRBD1 (6 bases). V was pared by 5 bases and J by 11 bases, with 13 bases between. The CDR3 spans 10 residues. CDR1 and CDR2 from the germline V gene are DFQATT and SNEGSKA (reference sequence).

This clone occurred a few times. The V and J genes are TRBV11-3 and TRBJ1-3, with TRBD1 as a possible D gene (5 bases). Germline-derived CDR1 and CDR2 are SGHNT and YENEEA. The ends were cut back, 8 bases at V and 1 base at J, with 12 bases in the middle. This CDR3 comprises 14 residues. The CDR3 region is CASFPGRSGNTIYF. DNA for the CDR3: TGTGCCAGCTTCCCAGGGAGGTCTGGAAACACCATATATTTT.

J is TRBJ1-5 and V is TRBV7-6; tentatively, D is TRBD1 (6 bases). The CDR3 is 18 residues long. Germline V lookup: CDR1 SGHVS, CDR2 FNYEAQ. Trimming took off 5 bases at V and 0 bases at J, with 20 bases between the two ends. The CDR3 sequence: CASSKGQMKPDSNQPQHF. The DNA of the CDR3 is TGTGCCAGCAGCAAGGGACAAATGAAACCTGATAGCAATCAGCCCCAGCATTTT.

The chain carries TRBV29-1 and TRBJ2-1; TRBD2 agrees at 9 bases. CDR1 is SQVTM, CDR2 ANQGSEA, per germline. CDR3 length: 16 residues. Trimming at V came to 3 bases and at J to 2 bases, leaving 8 bases not matched to a gene. The CDR3 DNA is TGCAGCGTTGATACGAGCGGGAGGCCCCCCTACAATGAGCAGTTCTTC. Translating it yields CSVDTSGRPPYNEQFF.

The rearrangement joins TRBV4-3 to TRBJ2-3, with 7 positions matching TRBD1. J gave up 0 bases and V 3 bases, and 3 bases lay outside the gene matches. Germline V lookup: CDR1 LGHNA, CDR2 YSLEER. The CDR3 totals 15 residues. The CDR3 loop is CASSHWDSSTDTQYF. CDR3 in DNA: TGCGCCAGCAGCCATTGGGACAGCAGCACAGATACGCAGTATTTT.

This clone was counted a few times. J is TRBJ1-1 and V is TRBV19; no reliable D call. CDR3 size: 16 residues. V was cut by 5 bases and J by 5 bases, with 21 bases left in between. Germline values: CDR1 LNHDA, CDR2 SQIVND (reference sequence). CDR3 loop: CASSLFREGAGTEAFF. CDR3 nucleotide sequence: TGTGCCAGTAGTCTCTTCCGAGAGGGAGCTGGGACTGAAGCTTTCTTT.

This chain joins TRBV4-1 and TRBJ2-7; 7 bases align to TRBD2. Germline lookup yields CDR1 MGHRA and CDR2 YSYEKL. After removal of 1 base from V and 7 bases from J, the junction contained 7 bases not matched to a gene. The CDR3 sequence is 14 residues long. CDR3 bases: TGCGCCAGCAGCCAAGTTATCCGGGGAGGGGAGCAGTACTTC. Its protein product is CASSQVIRGGEQYF.

This clone was detected only a few times. The chain couples TRBV27 to TRBJ1-5; D remains ambiguous. The length of the CDR3 is 16 residues. Germline assignment: CDR1 MNHEY and CDR2 SMNVEV (reference sequence). V was trimmed by 4 bases and J by 0 bases, leaving 13 bases between them. This CDR3 reads CASSSSHGYSNQPQHF. The CDR3 DNA follows: TGTGCCAGCAGTTCCTCTCACGGGTATAGCAATCAGCCCCAGCATTTT.

This clone was picked up a small number of times. DNA of the CDR3: TGTGCCAGTTGTTCCGACAGGGCGGACTACGAGCAGTACTTC. Its protein is CASCSDRADYEQYF. The genes are TRBV18 and TRBJ2-7, with TRBD1 identical over 7 bases. This CDR3 has 14 amino acids. Germline V gives CDR1 KGHSH, CDR2 LQKENI. The trim removed 9 bases at V and 3 bases at J, leaving 11 bases unmatched.

The V gene is TRBV25-1, the J gene TRBJ1-5; D gene ambiguous. The CDR3 length is 14 residues. Trimming left V 3 bases short and J 2 bases short, with 8 bases between. Per the germline V gene, CDR1 is MGHDK and CDR2 is SYGVNS. The CDR3 DNA is TGTGCCAGCAGTGACCGGGGTGGCAATCAGCCCCAGCATTTT. Translated: CASSDRGGNQPQHF.

This clone was seen once. The V gene is TRBV6-1, the J gene TRBJ1-1; 8 bases are shared with TRBD1. The CDR3 runs to 15 residues. Germline lookup yields CDR1 MNHNS and CDR2 SASEGT. J was trimmed by 7 bases and V by 4 bases; bases with no gene match: 11. The CDR3 reads CASSVYTGTGHEAFF. In DNA form, the CDR3 reads TGTGCCAGCAGTGTTTACACCGGGACAGGCCATGAAGCTTTCTTT.

The V and J genes are TRBV2 and TRBJ1-1, with D uncertain. V dropped 2 bases and J dropped 5 bases, with 12 bases sitting between them. Germline V gene lookup returns CDR1 SNHLY and CDR2 FYNNEI. CDR3 length equals 14 residues. In DNA form, the CDR3 reads TGTGCCAGCAGTGAACCGGAAGGGAGGACTGAAGCTTTCTTT. This encodes CASSEPEGRTEAFF.

In its sample, this clone was seen a few times. This chain joins TRBV6-1 and TRBJ2-1, with 7 bases that match TRBD2. The CDR3 covers 13 residues. Per the germline V gene, CDR1 is MNHNS and CDR2 is SASEGT. V lost 2 bases to trimming and J lost 9 bases; unmatched junction nucleotides: 4. The CDR3 sequence is CASSERRETEQFF. The CDR3 DNA is TGTGCCAGCAGTGAACGGCGGGAGACTGAGCAGTTCTTC.

This chain connects TRBV11-2 to TRBJ2-2; D perhaps matches TRBD2 (5 bases). CDR3 length: 15 residues. The ends were cut back, 5 bases at V and 5 bases at J, with 15 bases in the middle. The germline V gene encodes CDR1 SGHAT and CDR2 FQNNGV. The CDR3 region has the DNA TGTGCCAGCAGCCCAGGACTTGATCAAACCGGGGAGCTGTTTTTT. Translated: CASSPGLDQTGELFF.

This clone showed up just a few times. J is TRBJ2-2 and V is TRBV19, with 8 bases identical to TRBD2. Germline trimming cut 5 bases from V and 5 bases from J; bases unmatched to any gene: 7. The CDR3 is 15 residues long. The germline V gene has CDR1 LNHDA and CDR2 SQIVND (reference sequence). In nucleotides, the CDR3 is TGTGCCAGTAGTCCAAGCACTAGCGGTACCGGGGAGCTGTTTTTT. Translating it yields CASSPSTSGTGELFF.

This clone has more than one count but fewer than ten. The chain joins TRBV19 to TRBJ1-4; tentative D call: TRBD1 (5 bases). The CDR3 loop spans 15 amino acids. CDR1 LNHDA and CDR2 SQIVND come from the germline V gene (reference sequence). V was shortened by 5 bases and J by 5 bases, with 15 bases between the two germline ends. CDR3 amino acids: CASSDSTAENEKLFF. The CDR3 nucleotides are TGTGCCAGTAGTGACTCGACAGCAGAAAATGAAAAACTGTTTTTT.

The gene calls are TRBV6-1 and TRBJ2-7; D perhaps matches TRBD2 (6 bases). The CDR3 contains 19 residues. Germline V CDR1 and CDR2: MNHNS, SASEGT. V was shortened by 4 bases and J by 0 bases, with 25 bases between the two germline ends. The CDR3 loop reads CASSGSPTSSRLSSYEQYF. CDR3 nucleotide sequence: TGTGCCAGCAGTGGTTCCCCGACTAGTAGCCGACTCAGCTCCTACGAGCAGTACTTC.

The chain employs TRBV15 and TRBJ1-3; 10 bases map to TRBD1. The V segment lost 0 bases and the J segment 7 bases; nucleotides outside the gene matches: 6. CDR1 and CDR2 from the germline V gene are LNHNV and YYDKDF (reference sequence). The CDR3 is 16 amino acids. The CDR3, as DNA: TGTGCCACCAGCAGAGAAGACAGGGGGCGAAGGAACACCATATATTTT. This codes for CATSREDRGRRNTIYF.

V usage is TRBV7-9 and J usage is TRBJ2-5; the match to TRBD1 covers 8 bases. The DNA end is a closer match to TRBJ2-7, so the J assignment may be wrong. The CDR3 is 15 amino acids. CDR1 and CDR2 from the germline V gene are SEHNR and FQNEAQ (reference sequence). The CDR3 nucleotides read TGTGCCAGCAGCCCCCGGACAGGGAGCTCCTACGAGCAGTACTTC. Its protein is CASSPRTGSSYEQYF.

The genes are TRBV9 and TRBJ2-2, with TRBD2 identical over 13 bases. Unmatched junction bases numbered 3, after V lost 0 bases and J lost 1 base. The CDR3 runs 18 residues. CDR1 SGDLS and CDR2 YYNGEE come from the germline V gene. CDR3 sequence (DNA): TGTGCCAGCAGCGTAGGGAGGACTAGCGGGGGGAACACCGGGGAGCTGTTTTTT. Its protein is CASSVGRTSGGNTGELFF.

This sequence joins TRBV18 and TRBJ2-3; no definite D call. Germline V gives CDR1 KGHSH, CDR2 LQKENI. The CDR3 is made up of 12 amino acids. Trimming removed 3 bases from V and 6 bases from J, with 7 bases in between. The CDR3: CASSPYGDTQYF. The CDR3 region has the DNA TGTGCCAGCTCACCCTACGGGGATACGCAGTATTTT.

This chain uses TRBV6-1 with TRBJ2-7; 8 nucleotides match TRBD2. V shed 6 bases, J shed 4 bases, and the junction held 8 bases outside the gene matches. Germline CDR1 is MNHNS and CDR2 is SASEGT. The CDR3 totals 14 residues. CDR3 amino acids: CASRQRESGYEQYF. The CDR3 DNA is TGTGCCAGCAGGCAGCGGGAGTCGGGTTACGAGCAGTACTTC.

The rearrangement links TRBV6-5 to TRBJ1-1; no reliable D call. V lost 4 bases, J lost 7 bases, and 13 bases lay in between. Germline assignment: CDR1 MNHEY and CDR2 SVGAGI. This CDR3 spans 13 amino acids. CDR3 loop: CASSSFRVREAFF. CDR3 in DNA: TGTGCCAGCAGTTCCTTCCGGGTGCGTGAAGCTTTCTTT.

The chain is built from TRBV11-1 and TRBJ2-1; tentatively, D is TRBD2 (5 bases). The CDR3 is made up of 16 amino acids. V gave up 5 bases and J gave up 10 bases, with 24 bases separating them. Germline assignment: CDR1 SGHAT and CDR2 FQDESV (reference sequence). CDR3 in amino acids: CASSRPAGVVPPEQFF. The CDR3 DNA follows: TGTGCCAGCAGCCGTCCCGCGGGTGTCGTCCCACCAGAGCAGTTCTTC.

The chain joins TRBV7-2 to TRBJ1-5, with D possibly TRBD1 on 5 matching bases. Germline V lookup: CDR1 SGHTA, CDR2 FQGNSA. CDR3 length: 14 amino acids. The V end was cut by 3 bases, the J end by 6 bases, with 12 bases between. In nucleotides, the CDR3 is TGTGCCAGCAGCTTGGGGCAGGGCTCTCAGCCCCAGCATTTT. Translation gives CASSLGQGSQPQHF.

This clone came up a few times. This sequence joins TRBV28 and TRBJ2-1; 8 nucleotides match TRBD1. This CDR3 contains 17 residues. Germline V gene lookup returns CDR1 MDHEN and CDR2 SYDVKM. With V trimmed by 3 bases and J by 6 bases, 13 bases remained unmatched. CDR3 sequence reads: CASSFGKQGQDFNEQFF. CDR3 DNA: TGTGCCAGCAGTTTTGGTAAGCAGGGACAGGATTTCAATGAGCAGTTCTTC.

This clone was seen only a few times. This chain uses TRBV4-2 with TRBJ2-3; D is possibly TRBD2 (6 bases). Germline CDR1 and CDR2: LGHNA and YNFKEQ. V dropped 1 base and J dropped 4 bases, with 12 bases sitting between them. This CDR3 has 15 amino acids. The CDR3 spells CASSQVMGGSDTQYF. CDR3 in DNA: TGTGCCAGCAGCCAAGTCATGGGGGGTTCAGATACGCAGTATTTT.

The chain uses TRBV5-4 and TRBJ2-1; D is uncertain. The CDR3 sequence is 15 residues long. CDR1 and CDR2 (germline): SGHNT, YYREEE (reference sequence). V lost 2 bases and J 3 bases, leaving 12 bases between the germline ends. The CDR3 loop is CASSFSHPSYNEQFF. DNA of the CDR3: TGTGCCAGCAGCTTTAGCCACCCCAGCTACAATGAGCAGTTCTTC.